This T cell receptor beta chain was captured by sequencing in a study of blood T cells in healthy people across ages. Germline-derived CDR1 and CDR2 are LGHDT and YNNKEL (reference sequence). The length of the CDR3 is 13 residues. V shed 2 bases and J shed 6 bases, with 10 bases lying between them. The use of a sample-barcoded 5' primer and a J-beta primer mix characterized a second PCR of about 7 to 12 cycles. Each sample provided no less than 3 million CDR3-containing paired-end reads. TCRdb re-derived calls from the 5' RACE reads in MiXCR, one entry per CDR3 protein. The sample contains 1.5 million to 2 million distinct CDR3 sequences, approximately 30% of which appear only once. Comment on this clonotype: The antigen remains undetermined.

General study findings and limits: Estimates drawn from one million T cells were deemed to understate diversity.

The sample consisted of blood. The rearrangement uses TRBV3-1 and TRBJ1-1, with D possibly TRBD1 on 6 matching bases. The TCR comes from a woman aged 25-40 years in good health. The CDR3, as DNA: TGTGCCAGCAGCCAACGACAGGTACCTGAAGCTTTCTTT. Its protein product is CASSQRQVPEAFF. The complete variable domain, with remaining parts taken from reference TRBV3-1 and TRBJ1-1, reads DTAVSQTPKYLVTQMGNDKSIKCEQNLGHDTMYWYKQDSKKFLKIMFSYNNKELIINETVPNRFSPKSPDKAHLNLHINSLELGDSAVYFCASSQRQVPEAFFGQGTRLTVV.